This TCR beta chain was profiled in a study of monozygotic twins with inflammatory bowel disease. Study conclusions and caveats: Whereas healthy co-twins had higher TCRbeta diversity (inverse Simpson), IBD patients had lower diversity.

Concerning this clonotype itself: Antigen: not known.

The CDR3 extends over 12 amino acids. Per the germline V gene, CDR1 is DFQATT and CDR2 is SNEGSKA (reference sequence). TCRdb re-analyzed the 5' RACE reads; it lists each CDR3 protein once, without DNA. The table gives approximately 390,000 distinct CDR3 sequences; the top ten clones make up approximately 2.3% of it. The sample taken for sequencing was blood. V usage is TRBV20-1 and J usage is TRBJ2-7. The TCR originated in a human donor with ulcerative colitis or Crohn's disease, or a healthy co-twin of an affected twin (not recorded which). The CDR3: CSAHTSLYEQYF.